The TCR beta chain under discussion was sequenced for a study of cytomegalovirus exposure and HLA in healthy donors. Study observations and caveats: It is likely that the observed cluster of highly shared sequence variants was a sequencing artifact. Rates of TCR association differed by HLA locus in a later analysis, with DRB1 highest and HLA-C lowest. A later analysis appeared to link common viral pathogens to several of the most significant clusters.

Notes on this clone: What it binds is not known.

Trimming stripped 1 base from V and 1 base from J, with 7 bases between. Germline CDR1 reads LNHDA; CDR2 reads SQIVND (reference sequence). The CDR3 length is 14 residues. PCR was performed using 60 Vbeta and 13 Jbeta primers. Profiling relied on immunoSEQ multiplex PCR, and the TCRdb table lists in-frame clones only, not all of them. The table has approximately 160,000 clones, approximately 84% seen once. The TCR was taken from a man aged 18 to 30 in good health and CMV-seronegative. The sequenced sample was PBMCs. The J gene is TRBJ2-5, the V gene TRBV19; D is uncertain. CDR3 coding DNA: TGTGCCAGTAGTATAGCGACACTCCAAGAGACCCAGTACTTC. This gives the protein CASSIATLQETQYF.